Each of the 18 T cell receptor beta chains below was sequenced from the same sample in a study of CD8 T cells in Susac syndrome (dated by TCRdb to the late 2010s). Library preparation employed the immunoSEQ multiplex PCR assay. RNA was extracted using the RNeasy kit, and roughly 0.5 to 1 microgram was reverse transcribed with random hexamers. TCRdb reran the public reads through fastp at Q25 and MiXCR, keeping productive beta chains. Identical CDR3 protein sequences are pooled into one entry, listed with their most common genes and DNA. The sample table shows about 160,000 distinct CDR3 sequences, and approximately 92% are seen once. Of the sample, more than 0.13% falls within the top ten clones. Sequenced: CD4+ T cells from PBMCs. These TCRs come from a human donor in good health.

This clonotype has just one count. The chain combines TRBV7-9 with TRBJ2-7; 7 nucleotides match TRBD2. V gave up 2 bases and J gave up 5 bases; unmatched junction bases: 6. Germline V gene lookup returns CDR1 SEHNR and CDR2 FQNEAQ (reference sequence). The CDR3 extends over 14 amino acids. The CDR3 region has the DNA TGTGCCAGCAGCTTAATGGGAGGGAAGAACGAGCAGTACTTC. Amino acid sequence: CASSLMGGKNEQYF.

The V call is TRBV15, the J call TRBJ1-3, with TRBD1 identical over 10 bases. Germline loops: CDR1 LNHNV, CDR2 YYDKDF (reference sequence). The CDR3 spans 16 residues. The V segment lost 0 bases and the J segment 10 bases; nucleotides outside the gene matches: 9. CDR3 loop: CATSRDYATGGMTIYF. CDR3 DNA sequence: TGTGCCACCAGCAGAGATTACGCGACAGGGGGCATGACCATATATTTT.

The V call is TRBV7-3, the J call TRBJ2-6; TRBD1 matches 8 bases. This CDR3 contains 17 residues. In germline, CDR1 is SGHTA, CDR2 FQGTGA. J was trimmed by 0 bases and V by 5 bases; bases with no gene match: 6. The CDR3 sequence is CASSPQGAGSGANVLTF. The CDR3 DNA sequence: TGTGCCAGCAGCCCCCAGGGGGCCGGCTCTGGGGCCAACGTCCTGACTTTC.

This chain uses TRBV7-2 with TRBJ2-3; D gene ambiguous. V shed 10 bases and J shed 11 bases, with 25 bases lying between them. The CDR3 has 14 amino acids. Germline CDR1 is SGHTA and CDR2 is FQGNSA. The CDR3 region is CATTADVGARKQYF. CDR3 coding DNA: TGTGCCACCACGGCCGATGTCGGAGCGCGGAAGCAGTATTTT.

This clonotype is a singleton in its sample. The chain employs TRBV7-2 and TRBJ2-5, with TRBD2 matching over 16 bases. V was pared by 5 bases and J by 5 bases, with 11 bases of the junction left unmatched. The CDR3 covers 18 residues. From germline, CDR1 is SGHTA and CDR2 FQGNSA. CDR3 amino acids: CASSPMGTSGGAMETQYF. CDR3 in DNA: TGTGCCAGCAGCCCCATGGGGACTAGCGGGGGGGCCATGGAGACCCAGTACTTC.

The CDR3 DNA is TGTGCCAGCAGTGGAGGGGGGCGGTCTTTATATGGCTACACCTTC. Translated: CASSGGGRSLYGYTF. The chain employs TRBV2 and TRBJ1-2; the D gene is possibly TRBD1 (6 bases). This CDR3 contains 15 residues. V was pared by 4 bases and J by 5 bases, with 17 bases between. Germline CDR1 SNHLY, CDR2 FYNNEI. The full variable domain, its missing parts supplied by reference TRBV2 and TRBJ1-2, is EPEVTQTPSHQVTQMGQEVILRCVPISNHLYFYWYRQILGQKVEFLVSFYNNEISEKSEIFDDQFSVERPDGSNFTLKIRSTKLEDSAMYFCASSGGGRSLYGYTFGSGTRLTVV.

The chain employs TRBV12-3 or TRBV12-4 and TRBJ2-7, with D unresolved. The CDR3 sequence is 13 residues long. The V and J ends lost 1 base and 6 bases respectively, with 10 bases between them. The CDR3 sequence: CASSLGLGSEQYF. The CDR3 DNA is TGTGCCAGCAGTTTAGGTTTGGGCAGCGAGCAGTACTTC.

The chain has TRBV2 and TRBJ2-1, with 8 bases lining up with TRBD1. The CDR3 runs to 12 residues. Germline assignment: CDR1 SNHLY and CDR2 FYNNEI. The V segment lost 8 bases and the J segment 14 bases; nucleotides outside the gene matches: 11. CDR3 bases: TGTGCCAGCCAAGGACAGGGTGAAGGGAAGTTCTTC. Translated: CASQGQGEGKFF.

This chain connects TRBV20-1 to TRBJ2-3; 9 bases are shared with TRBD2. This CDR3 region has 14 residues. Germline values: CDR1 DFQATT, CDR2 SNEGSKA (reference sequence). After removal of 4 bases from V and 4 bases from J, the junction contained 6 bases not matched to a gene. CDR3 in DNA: TGCAGTGCTAATCCAGCGGGGGGCTCAGATACGCAGTATTTT. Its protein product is CSANPAGGSDTQYF.

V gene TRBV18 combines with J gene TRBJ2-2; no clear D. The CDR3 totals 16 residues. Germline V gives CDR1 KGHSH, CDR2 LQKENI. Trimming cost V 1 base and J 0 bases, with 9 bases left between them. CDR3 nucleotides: TGTGCCAGCTCACCACGTTCGGACGCGAACACCGGGGAGCTGTTTTTT. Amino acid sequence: CASSPRSDANTGELFF. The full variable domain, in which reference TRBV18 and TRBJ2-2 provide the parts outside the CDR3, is NAGVMQNPRHLVRRRGQEARLRCSPMKGHSHVYWYRQLPEEGLKFMVYLQKENIIDESGMPKERFSAEFPKEGPSILRIQQVVRGDSAAYFCASSPRSDANTGELFFGEGSRLTVL.

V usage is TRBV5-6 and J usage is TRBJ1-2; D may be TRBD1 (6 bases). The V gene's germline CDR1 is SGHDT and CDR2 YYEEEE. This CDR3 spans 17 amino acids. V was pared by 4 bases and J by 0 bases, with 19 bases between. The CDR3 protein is CASSQPGQTGPNYGYTF. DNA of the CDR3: TGTGCCAGCAGCCAACCAGGCCAAACAGGGCCTAACTATGGCTACACCTTC.

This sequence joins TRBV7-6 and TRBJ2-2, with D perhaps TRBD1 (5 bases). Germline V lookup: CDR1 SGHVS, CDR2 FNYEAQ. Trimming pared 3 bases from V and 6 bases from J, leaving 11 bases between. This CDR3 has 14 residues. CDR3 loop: CASSLRREAGELFF. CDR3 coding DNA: TGTGCCAGCAGCTTGCGCAGGGAAGCCGGGGAGCTGTTTTTT. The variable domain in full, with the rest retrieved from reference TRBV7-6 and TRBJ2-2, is GAGVSQSPRYKVTKRGQDVALRCDPISGHVSLYWYRQALGQGPEFLTYFNYEAQQDKSGLPNDRFSAERPEGSISTLTIQRTEQRDSAMYRCASSLRREAGELFFGEGSRLTVL.

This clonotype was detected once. In DNA form, the CDR3 reads TGTGCCAGCAGCTTTGACCTTAACTATGGCTACACCTTC. Translated: CASSFDLNYGYTF. This rearrangement joins TRBV7-9 to TRBJ1-2; no definite D call. The CDR3 loop spans 13 amino acids. V was cut by 3 bases and J by 1 base, with 6 bases left in between. The germline V gene encodes CDR1 SEHNR and CDR2 FQNEAQ (reference sequence).

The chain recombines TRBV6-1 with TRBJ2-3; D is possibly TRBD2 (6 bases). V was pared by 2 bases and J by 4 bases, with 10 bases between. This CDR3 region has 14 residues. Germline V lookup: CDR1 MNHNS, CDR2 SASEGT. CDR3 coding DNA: TGTGCCAGCAGTGAAACGGGGGAGTCAGATACGCAGTATTTT. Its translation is CASSETGESDTQYF.

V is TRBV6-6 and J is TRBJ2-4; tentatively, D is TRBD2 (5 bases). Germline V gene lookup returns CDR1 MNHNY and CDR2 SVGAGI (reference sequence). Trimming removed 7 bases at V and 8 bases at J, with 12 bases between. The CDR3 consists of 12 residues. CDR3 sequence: CASTGDTDIQYF. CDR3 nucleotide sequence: TGTGCCAGCACCGGGGATACGGACATTCAGTACTTC.

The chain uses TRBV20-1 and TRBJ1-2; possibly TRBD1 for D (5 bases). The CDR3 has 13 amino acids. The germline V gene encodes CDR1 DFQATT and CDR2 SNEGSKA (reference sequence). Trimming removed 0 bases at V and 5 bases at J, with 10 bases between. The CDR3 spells CSARDRAGYGYTF. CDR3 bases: TGCAGTGCTAGAGATCGGGCAGGGTATGGCTACACCTTC.

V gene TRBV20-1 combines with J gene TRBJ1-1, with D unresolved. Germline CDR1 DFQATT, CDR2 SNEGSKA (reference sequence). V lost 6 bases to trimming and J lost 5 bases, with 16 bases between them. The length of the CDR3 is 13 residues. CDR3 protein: CSAAPGSGTEAFF. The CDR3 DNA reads TGCAGTGCCGCCCCAGGCAGCGGAACTGAAGCTTTCTTT.

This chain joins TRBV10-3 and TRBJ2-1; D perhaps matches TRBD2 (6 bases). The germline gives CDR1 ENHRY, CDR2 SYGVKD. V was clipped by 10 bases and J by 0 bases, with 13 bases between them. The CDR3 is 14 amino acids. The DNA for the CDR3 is TGTGCCACCACCAGGGACTCCTCCTACAATGAGCAGTTCTTC. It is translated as CATTRDSSYNEQFF.